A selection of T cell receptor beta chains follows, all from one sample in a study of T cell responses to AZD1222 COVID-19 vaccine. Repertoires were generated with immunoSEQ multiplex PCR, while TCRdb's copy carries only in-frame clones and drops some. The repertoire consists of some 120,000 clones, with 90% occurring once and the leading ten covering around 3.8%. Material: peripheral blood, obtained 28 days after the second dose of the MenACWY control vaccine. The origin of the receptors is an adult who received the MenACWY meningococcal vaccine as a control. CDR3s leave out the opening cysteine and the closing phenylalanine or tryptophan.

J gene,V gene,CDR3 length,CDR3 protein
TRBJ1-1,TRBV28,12,ASSFSGASTEAF
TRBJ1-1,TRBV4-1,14,ASSQDSLDRVTEAF
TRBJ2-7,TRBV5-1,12,ASSLGHPGYEQY
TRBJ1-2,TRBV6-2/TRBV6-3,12,ASSYAGTGYGYT
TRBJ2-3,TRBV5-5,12,ASSLVQITDTQY
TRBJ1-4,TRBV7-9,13,ASSSTGARREKLF
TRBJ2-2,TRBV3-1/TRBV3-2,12,ASSQNRRSGELF
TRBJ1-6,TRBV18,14,ASSPREAGSNSPLH
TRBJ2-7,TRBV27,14,ASSLSWATSSYEQY
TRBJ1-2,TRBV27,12,ASSRERTGHGYT
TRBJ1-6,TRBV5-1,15,ASSLAGTGVTNSPLH
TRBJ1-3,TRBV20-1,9,SADFGNTIY
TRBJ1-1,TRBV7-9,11,ASRYQGDTEAF
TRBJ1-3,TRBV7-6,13,ASSLVGISGNTIY
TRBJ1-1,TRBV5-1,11,ASSFDQEDEAF
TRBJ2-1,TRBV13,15,ASSLGGAVSSYNEQF
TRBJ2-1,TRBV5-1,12,ASSTGSSYNEQF
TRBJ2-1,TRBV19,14,ASKGQGALTYNEQF
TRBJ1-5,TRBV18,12,ASSPATGDQPQH
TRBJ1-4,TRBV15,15,ATSTWDRGLMNEKLF
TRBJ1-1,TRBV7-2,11,ASSFFAKPEAF
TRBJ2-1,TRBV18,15,ASSPRTSGGGYNEQF
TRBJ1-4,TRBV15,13,ATSLLRGDNEKLF
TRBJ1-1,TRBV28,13,ASSPRGQGNTEAF
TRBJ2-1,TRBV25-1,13,ASSDTSGRVREQF
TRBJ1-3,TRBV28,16,ASSLPFLGTASGNTIY
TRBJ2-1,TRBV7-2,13,ASSAPQGAYNEQF
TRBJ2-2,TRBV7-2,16,ASSLARGAPGRTGELF
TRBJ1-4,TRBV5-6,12,ASSFGTGGEKLF